The 5 T cell receptor beta chains reported below all come from one sample, sequenced in a study of blood T cell repertoires in COVID-19 (TCRdb year 2020). Libraries were constructed by the immunoSEQ multiplex PCR assay. TCRdb limited this immuneACCESS table to in-frame rearrangements with V and J called. A share of clones is missing; checked studies link under half to unresolved V genes, and the rest is unexplained. The sample table holds 350,000 to 450,000 clones, of which more than 70% were seen once. The leading ten clones occupy about 2.3% of the sample. What was sequenced was peripheral blood. These receptors came from a woman aged 55-75 years with COVID-19, enrolled during active disease.

This clone appeared a few times. V gene TRBV6-5 combines with J gene TRBJ2-7; 8 positions match TRBD2. The CDR3 covers 14 residues. Germline trimming cut 6 bases from V and 4 bases from J; bases unmatched to any gene: 8. The germline V gene encodes CDR1 MNHEY and CDR2 SVGAGI. CDR3 in amino acids: CASREPGLEYEQYF. In DNA form, the CDR3 reads TGTGCCAGCAGAGAGCCGGGACTAGAGTACGAGCAGTACTTC.

The V gene is TRBV19, the J gene TRBJ2-2, with 9 bases identical to TRBD1. This CDR3 has 15 residues. J was trimmed by 0 bases and V by 9 bases; bases with no gene match: 5. Germline CDR1 and CDR2: LNHDA and SQIVND (reference sequence). In DNA, the CDR3 is TGTGCCAGCCGACGGGACAGGGCGAACACCGGGGAGCTGTTTTTT. Its translation is CASRRDRANTGELFF.

This clone was observed once. V is TRBV5-1 and J is TRBJ1-6, with 7 bases aligning to TRBD1. The germline V gene has CDR1 SGHRS and CDR2 YFSETQ. The V gene end was trimmed by 4 bases and the J gene end by 8 bases; junction bases not matched to a gene: 9. CDR3 size: 15 residues. The CDR3 DNA follows: TGCGCCAGCAGCACCCGACAGGGAATACATTCACCCCTCCACTTT. Translating gives CASSTRQGIHSPLHF.

V is TRBV30 and J is TRBJ2-7; TRBD1 is a possible D gene (6 bases). Trimming shortened V by 4 bases and J by 4 bases, and 11 bases separated the two germline ends. CDR1 is GTSNPN, CDR2 SVGIG, per germline (reference sequence). The CDR3 sequence is 12 residues long. CDR3 protein: CAWNRRGYEQYF. CDR3 nucleotides: TGTGCCTGGAACCGAAGGGGGTACGAGCAGTACTTC.

The rearrangement links TRBV5-6 to TRBJ1-6; 9 nucleotides line up with TRBD1. The V gene end was trimmed by 4 bases and the J gene end by 0 bases; junction bases not matched to a gene: 8. The germline V gene has CDR1 SGHDT and CDR2 YYEEEE. The CDR3 has 18 amino acids. The CDR3 protein is CASSRKGQGGSYNSPLHF. CDR3 sequence (DNA): TGTGCCAGCAGCCGTAAGGGACAGGGAGGCTCCTATAATTCACCCCTCCACTTT.